These 2 T cell receptor beta chains share one sample of origin, sequenced in a study of blood T cell repertoires in COVID-19. Clones were sequenced by immunoSEQ multiplex PCR, and TCRdb holds only the in-frame ones, with some missing. Of around 80,000 clones in the sample, about 80% are singletons; the top ten hold more than 5%. Material: peripheral blood. The source is a man aged 45 to 65 with active or convalescent COVID-19.

The chain combines TRBV5-4 with TRBJ1-1, with D possibly being TRBD1 (6 bases). Germline CDR1 and CDR2: SGHNT and YYREEE (reference sequence). The length of the CDR3 is 13 residues. V was cut by 5 bases and J by 5 bases, with 13 bases left in between. The CDR3 region has the DNA TGTGCCAGCAGTAGGGGAGGGGGAACTGAAGCTTTCTTT. Encoded protein: CASSRGGGTEAFF. Supplemented by reference TRBV5-4 and TRBJ1-1, the full variable domain reads ETGVTQSPTHLIKTRGQQVTLRCSSQSGHNTVSWYQQALGQGPQFIFQYYREEENGRGNFPPRFSGLQFPNYSSELNVNALELDDSALYLCASSRGGGTEAFFGQGTRLTVV.

The J gene is TRBJ1-4, the V gene TRBV19, with 8 bases aligning to TRBD1. Germline CDR1 LNHDA, CDR2 SQIVND (reference sequence). V lost 5 bases to trimming and J lost 5 bases; unmatched junction nucleotides: 7. The CDR3 length is 15 residues. This chain's CDR3 is CASSPTGGSNEKLFF. CDR3 sequence (DNA): TGTGCCAGTAGTCCCACAGGGGGTTCGAATGAAAAACTGTTTTTT.